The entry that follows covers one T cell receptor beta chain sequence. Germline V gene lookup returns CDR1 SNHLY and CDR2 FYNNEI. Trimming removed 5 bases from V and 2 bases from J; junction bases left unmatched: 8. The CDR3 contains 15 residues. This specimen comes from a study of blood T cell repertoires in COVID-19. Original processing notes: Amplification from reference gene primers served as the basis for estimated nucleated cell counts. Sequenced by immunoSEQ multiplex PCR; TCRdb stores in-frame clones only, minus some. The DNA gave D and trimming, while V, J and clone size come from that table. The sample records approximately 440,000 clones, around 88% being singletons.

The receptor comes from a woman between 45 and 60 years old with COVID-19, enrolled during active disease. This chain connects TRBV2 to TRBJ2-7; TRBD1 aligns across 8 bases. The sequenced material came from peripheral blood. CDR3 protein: CASSSRGQDTYEQYF. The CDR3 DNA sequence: TGTGCCAGCAGTTCCCGGGGACAGGATACCTACGAGCAGTACTTC.